This T cell receptor (beta chain) was recovered during a study of blood T cells in healthy people across ages. PCR was performed a second time for about 7 to 11 cycles using a sample-barcoded 5' primer and a J-beta primer mix. MiXCR, run by TCRdb on the 5' RACE reads, gives a single entry per CDR3 protein. The data hold around 710,000 distinct CDR3 sequences, with 43% observed a single time. The CDR3 is 16 residues long. After removal of 6 bases from V and 0 bases from J, the junction contained 9 bases not matched to a gene. Germline V lookup: CDR1 DFQATT, CDR2 SNEGSKA (reference sequence). The receptor was derived from a woman aged 55 to 70 in good health. Sequenced input: blood. The V call is TRBV20-1, the J call TRBJ2-3; 10 nucleotides agree with TRBD2. CDR3 coding DNA: TGCAGTGCAGCTGACCTTAGCGGGAGGAGCACAGATACGCAGTATTTT. This encodes CSAADLSGRSTDTQYF.